The clone carrying this TCR beta chain was observed at least ten times. Its target is not known. Amplification targeted TCR beta CDR3 regions from RNA transcripts. An initial round of RT-PCR targeting the TCR CDR3 relied on the HTBI primer set. TCRdb fed the multiplex PCR reads into MiXCR, producing one record per CDR3 protein. The sample includes about 520,000 distinct CDR3 sequences, roughly a quarter of them seen just once. This CDR3 is built from 16 residues. The ends were cut back, 0 bases at V and 0 bases at J, with 12 bases in the middle. Germline CDR1 reads MNHEY; CDR2 reads SVGEGT. The data originate from a study of T cells in Graves' hyperthyroidism and ophthalmopathy. Overall study results and limits: Also found in blood were most expanded thyroid clonotypes above 0.001.

Subjects with ophthalmopathy showed a Clinical Activity Score no lower than 3, a NOSPECS grade no lower than 4, and a duration shorter than 3 months. Sequenced material: blood. The chain combines TRBV6-2 or TRBV6-3 with TRBJ2-7; a possible D gene is TRBD1 (6 bases). This TCR came from a woman aged 25 to 45 with Graves' ophthalmopathy. CDR3 sequence reads: CASSYSRQVISYEQYF. The CDR3 DNA follows: TGTGCCAGCAGTTACTCGAGACAGGTTATCTCCTACGAGCAGTACTTC.